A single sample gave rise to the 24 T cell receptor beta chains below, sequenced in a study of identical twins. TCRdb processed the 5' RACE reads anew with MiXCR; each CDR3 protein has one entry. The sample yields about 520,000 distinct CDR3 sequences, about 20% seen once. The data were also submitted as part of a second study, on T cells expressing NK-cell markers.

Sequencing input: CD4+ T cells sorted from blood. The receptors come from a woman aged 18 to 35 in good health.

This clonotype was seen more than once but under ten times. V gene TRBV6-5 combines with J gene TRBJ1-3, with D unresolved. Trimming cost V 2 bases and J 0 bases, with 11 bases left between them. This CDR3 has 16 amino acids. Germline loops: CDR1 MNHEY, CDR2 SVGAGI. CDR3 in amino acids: CASSYRFPSSGNTIYF. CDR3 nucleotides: TGTGCCAGCAGTTACAGATTCCCGAGCTCTGGAAACACCATATATTTT.

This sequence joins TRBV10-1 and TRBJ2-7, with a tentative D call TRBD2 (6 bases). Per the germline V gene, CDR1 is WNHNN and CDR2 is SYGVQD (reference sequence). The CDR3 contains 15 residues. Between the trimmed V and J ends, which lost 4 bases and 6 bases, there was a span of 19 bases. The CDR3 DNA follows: TGCGCCAGCAGTGCCGGGGGAGCCCGGGTGGGCGAGCAGTACTTC. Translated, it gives CASSAGGARVGEQYF.

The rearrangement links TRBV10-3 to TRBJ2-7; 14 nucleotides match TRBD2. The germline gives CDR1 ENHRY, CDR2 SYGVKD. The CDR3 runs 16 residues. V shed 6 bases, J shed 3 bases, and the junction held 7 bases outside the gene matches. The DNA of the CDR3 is TGTGCCATCAGCGGGACTAGCGGGAGAGGGTTCTACGAGCAGTACTTC. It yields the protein CAISGTSGRGFYEQYF.

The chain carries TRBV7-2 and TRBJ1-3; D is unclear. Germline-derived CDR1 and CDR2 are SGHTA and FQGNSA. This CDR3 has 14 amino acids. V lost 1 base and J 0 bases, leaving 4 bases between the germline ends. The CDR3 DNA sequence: TGTGCCAGCAGCTTAGTCTACTCTGGAAACACCATATATTTT. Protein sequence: CASSLVYSGNTIYF.

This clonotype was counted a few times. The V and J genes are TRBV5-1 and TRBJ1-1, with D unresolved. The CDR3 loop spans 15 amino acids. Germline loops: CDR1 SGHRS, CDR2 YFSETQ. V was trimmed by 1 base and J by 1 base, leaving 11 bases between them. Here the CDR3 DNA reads TGCGCCAGCAGCTTGTTCGCCAGCTCGAACACTGAAGCTTTCTTT. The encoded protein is CASSLFASSNTEAFF.

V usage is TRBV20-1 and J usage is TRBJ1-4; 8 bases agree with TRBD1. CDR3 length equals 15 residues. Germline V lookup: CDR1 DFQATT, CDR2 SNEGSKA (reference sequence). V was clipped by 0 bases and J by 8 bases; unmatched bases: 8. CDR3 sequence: CSARDRGRLGEKLFF. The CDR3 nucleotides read TGCAGTGCTAGAGACAGGGGGCGGCTGGGCGAAAAACTGTTTTTT.

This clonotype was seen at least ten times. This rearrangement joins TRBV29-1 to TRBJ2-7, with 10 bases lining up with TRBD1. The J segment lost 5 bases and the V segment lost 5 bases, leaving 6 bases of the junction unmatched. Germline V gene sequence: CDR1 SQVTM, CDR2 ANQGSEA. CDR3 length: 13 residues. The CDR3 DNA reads TGCAGCGTTACCGGGACAGGGGAGGACGAGCAGTACTTC. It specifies CSVTGTGEDEQYF.

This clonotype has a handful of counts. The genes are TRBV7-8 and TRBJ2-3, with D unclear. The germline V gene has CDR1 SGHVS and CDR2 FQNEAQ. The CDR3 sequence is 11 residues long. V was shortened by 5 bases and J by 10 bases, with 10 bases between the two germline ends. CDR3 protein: CASSPAFAQYF. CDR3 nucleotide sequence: TGTGCCAGCAGCCCCGCCTTTGCGCAGTATTTT.

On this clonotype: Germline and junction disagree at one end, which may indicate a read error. For the CDR3, the DNA is TGCAGTGCTAGAGATCCCACGAACTCTGAAGCTTTCTTT. Its protein product is CSARDPTNSEAFF. This chain connects TRBV20-1 to TRBJ1-1; D call uncertain. Germline V lookup: CDR1 DFQATT, CDR2 SNEGSKA (reference sequence). This CDR3 comprises 13 residues.

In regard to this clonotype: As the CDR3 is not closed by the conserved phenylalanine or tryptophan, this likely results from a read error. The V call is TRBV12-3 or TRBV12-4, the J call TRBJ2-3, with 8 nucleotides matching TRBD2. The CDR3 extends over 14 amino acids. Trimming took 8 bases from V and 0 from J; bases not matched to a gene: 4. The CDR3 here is CASRQRGSTDTQYL. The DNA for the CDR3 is TGTGCCAGCCGACAGCGGGGGAGCACAGATACGCAGTATCTT.

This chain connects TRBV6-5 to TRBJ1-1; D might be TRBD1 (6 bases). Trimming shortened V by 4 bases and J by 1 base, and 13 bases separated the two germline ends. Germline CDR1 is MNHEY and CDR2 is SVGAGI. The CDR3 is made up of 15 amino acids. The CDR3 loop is CASSSGQTRNTEAFF. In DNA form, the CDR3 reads TGTGCCAGCAGTTCCGGACAGACCCGGAACACTGAAGCTTTCTTT.

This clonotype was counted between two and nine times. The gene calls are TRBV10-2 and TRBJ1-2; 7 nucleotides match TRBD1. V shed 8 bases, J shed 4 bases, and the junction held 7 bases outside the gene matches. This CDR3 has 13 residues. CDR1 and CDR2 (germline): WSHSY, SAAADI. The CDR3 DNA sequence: TGCGCCAGCTCGACAGGGTCCAGCTATGGCTACACCTTC. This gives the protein CASSTGSSYGYTF.

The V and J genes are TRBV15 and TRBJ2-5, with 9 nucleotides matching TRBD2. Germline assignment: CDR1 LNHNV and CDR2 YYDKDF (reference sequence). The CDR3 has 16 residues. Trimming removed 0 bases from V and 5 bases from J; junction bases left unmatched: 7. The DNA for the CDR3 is TGTGCCACCAGCAGAGATGCGCTAGCGGGATCTGAGACCCAGTACTTC. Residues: CATSRDALAGSETQYF.

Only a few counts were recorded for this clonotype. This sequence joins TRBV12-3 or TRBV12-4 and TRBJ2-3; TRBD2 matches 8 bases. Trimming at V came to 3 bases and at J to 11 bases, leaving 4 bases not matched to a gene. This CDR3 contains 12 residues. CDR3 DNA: TGTGCCAGCAGTTTCGGGGGGGCCAAGCAGTATTTT. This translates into CASSFGGAKQYF.

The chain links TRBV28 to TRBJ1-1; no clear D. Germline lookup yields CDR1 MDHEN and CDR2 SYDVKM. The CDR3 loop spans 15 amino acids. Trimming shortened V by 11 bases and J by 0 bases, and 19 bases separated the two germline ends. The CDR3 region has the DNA TGTGCCTCCCCCCCGGCAGCGCTGATGAACACTGAAGCTTTCTTT. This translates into CASPPAALMNTEAFF.

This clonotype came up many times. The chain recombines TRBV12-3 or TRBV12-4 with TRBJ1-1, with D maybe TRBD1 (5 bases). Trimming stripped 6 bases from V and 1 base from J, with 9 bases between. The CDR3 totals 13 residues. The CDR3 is CASRRGKNTEAFF. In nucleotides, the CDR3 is TGTGCCAGCAGGCGGGGGAAGAACACTGAAGCTTTCTTT.

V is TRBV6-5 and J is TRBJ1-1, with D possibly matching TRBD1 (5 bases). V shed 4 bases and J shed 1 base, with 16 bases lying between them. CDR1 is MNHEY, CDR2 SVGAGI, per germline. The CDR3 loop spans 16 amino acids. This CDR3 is CASSFPPGTGNTEAFF. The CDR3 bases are TGTGCCAGCAGTTTCCCCCCGGGGACGGGGAACACTGAAGCTTTCTTT.

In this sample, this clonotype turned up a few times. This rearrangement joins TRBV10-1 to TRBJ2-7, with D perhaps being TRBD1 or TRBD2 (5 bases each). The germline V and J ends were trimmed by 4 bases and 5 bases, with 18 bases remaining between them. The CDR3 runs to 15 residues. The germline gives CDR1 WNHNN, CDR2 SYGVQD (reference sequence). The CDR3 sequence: CASSGYEGTADEQYF. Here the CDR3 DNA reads TGCGCCAGCAGTGGATACGAAGGGACCGCTGACGAGCAGTACTTC.

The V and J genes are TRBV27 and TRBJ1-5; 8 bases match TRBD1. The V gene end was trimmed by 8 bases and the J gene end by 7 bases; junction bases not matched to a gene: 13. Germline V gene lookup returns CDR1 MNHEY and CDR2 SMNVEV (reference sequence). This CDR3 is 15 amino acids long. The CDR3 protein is CASALRPGTGQPQHF. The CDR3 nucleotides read TGTGCCAGCGCACTCCGACCCGGGACAGGCCAGCCCCAGCATTTT.

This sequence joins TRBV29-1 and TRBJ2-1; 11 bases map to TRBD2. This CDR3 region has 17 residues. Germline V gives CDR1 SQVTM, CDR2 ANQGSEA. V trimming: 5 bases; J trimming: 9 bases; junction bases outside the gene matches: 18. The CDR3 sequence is CSVKLAGGRPISGEQFF. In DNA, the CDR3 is TGCAGCGTTAAGCTAGCGGGAGGCCGACCCATTTCCGGTGAGCAGTTCTTC.

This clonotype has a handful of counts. CDR3 bases: TGTGCCAGCGCTGACCCCACTGTAGAGCAGTTCTTC. Encoded protein: CASADPTVEQFF. The chain has TRBV7-9 and TRBJ2-1; D ambiguous. V was clipped by 8 bases and J by 10 bases, with 15 bases between them. The CDR3 totals 12 residues. Germline CDR1 reads SEHNR; CDR2 reads FQNEAQ (reference sequence).

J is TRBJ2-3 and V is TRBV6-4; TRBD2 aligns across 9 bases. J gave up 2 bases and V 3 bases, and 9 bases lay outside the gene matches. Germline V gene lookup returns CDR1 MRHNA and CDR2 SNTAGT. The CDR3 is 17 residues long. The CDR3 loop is CASSESPSSGATDTQYF. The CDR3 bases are TGTGCCAGCAGTGAATCGCCGTCTAGCGGGGCCACAGATACGCAGTATTTT.

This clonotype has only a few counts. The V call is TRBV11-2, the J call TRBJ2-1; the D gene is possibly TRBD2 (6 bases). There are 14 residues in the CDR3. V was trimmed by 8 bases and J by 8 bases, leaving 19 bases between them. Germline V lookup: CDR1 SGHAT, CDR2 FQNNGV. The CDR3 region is CASRSGLSSDEQFF. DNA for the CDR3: TGTGCCAGCCGAAGTGGACTAAGTAGCGATGAGCAGTTCTTC.

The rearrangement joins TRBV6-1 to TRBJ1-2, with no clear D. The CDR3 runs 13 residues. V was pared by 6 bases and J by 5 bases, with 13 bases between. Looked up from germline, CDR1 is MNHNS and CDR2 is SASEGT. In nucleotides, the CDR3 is TGTGCCAGCAGACCCCCGGCAGAGTATGGCTACACCTTC. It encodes CASRPPAEYGYTF.